The 10 T cell receptor beta chains below all came from one sample that was sequenced in a study of T cells in Graves' hyperthyroidism and ophthalmopathy. RNA transcripts served as the template for amplifying TCR beta CDR3 regions. TCR CDR3 regions were first amplified by RT-PCR with HTBI primers. One entry per CDR3 protein, called by TCRdb with MiXCR from the multiplex PCR reads. The data show around 350,000 distinct CDR3 sequences, 12% to 15% seen once. The sequenced sample consisted of blood. Receptor source: a woman in her fifties or sixties with Graves' ophthalmopathy.

This clonotype was found many times. This rearrangement joins TRBV10-2 to TRBJ2-7; D is perhaps TRBD2 (5 bases). V lost 4 bases, J lost 7 bases, and 11 bases lay in between. This CDR3 has 12 residues. The germline V gene encodes CDR1 WSHSY and CDR2 SAAADI. Written as DNA, the CDR3 is TGCGCCAGCAGTGTTCGGGGTAATGAGCAGTACTTC. Translated: CASSVRGNEQYF.

In this sample, this clonotype turned up many times. The rearrangement joins TRBV6-1 to TRBJ1-3, with 8 bases fitting TRBD1. This CDR3 has 15 residues. J lost 3 bases, V lost 6 bases, and 7 bases had no gene match. Looked up from germline, CDR1 is MNHNS and CDR2 is SASEGT. The CDR3 region has the DNA TGTGCCAGCAGGGCAGCGACAGGGGATGGAAACACCATATATTTT. Encoded protein: CASRAATGDGNTIYF.

Here the CDR3 reads CASSYSGTGAANYGYTF. CDR3 in DNA: TGTGCCAGCAGTTACTCAGGGACAGGGGCGGCGAACTATGGCTACACCTTC. The chain carries TRBV6-5 and TRBJ1-2; 10 nucleotides line up with TRBD1. Germline V CDR1 and CDR2: MNHEY, SVGAGI. This CDR3 comprises 17 residues. V was pared by 0 bases and J by 2 bases, with 6 bases of the junction left unmatched.

J is TRBJ2-1 and V is TRBV5-1; 7 bases agree with TRBD2. The germline V gene encodes CDR1 SGHRS and CDR2 YFSETQ. This CDR3 is 16 amino acids long. The V gene end was trimmed by 4 bases and the J gene end by 7 bases; junction bases not matched to a gene: 14. This CDR3 is CASSMLGGGPGNEQFF. The CDR3 DNA reads TGCGCCAGCAGCATGTTGGGCGGGGGTCCCGGGAATGAGCAGTTCTTC.

The genes are TRBV20-1 and TRBJ1-1, with D perhaps TRBD1 (5 bases). Germline-derived CDR1 and CDR2 are DFQATT and SNEGSKA (reference sequence). Trimming cost V 5 bases and J 5 bases, with 12 bases left between them. The length of the CDR3 is 12 residues. CDR3 region: CSAVRARTEAFF. CDR3 bases: TGCAGTGCTGTCAGGGCGAGGACTGAAGCTTTCTTT.

The sample holds many counts of this clonotype. The chain joins TRBV27 to TRBJ2-1; D possibly corresponds to TRBD2 (6 bases). Trimming stripped 1 base from V and 0 bases from J, with 10 bases between. The CDR3 has 16 amino acids. Germline V gene sequence: CDR1 MNHEY, CDR2 SMNVEV (reference sequence). In DNA form, the CDR3 reads TGTGCCAGCAGTTTATTTAGCGGAGCCTCCTACAATGAGCAGTTCTTC. Translation gives CASSLFSGASYNEQFF.

This clonotype has a count of ten or more. This rearrangement joins TRBV15 to TRBJ2-7; D may be TRBD2 (7 bases). Trimming left V 3 bases short and J 3 bases short, with 15 bases between. The CDR3 totals 15 residues. Germline loops: CDR1 LNHNV, CDR2 YYDKDF (reference sequence). The CDR3 DNA follows: TGTGCCACCAGCAGGGCCGGGGGGCAAGTCTACGAGCAGTACTTC. This encodes CATSRAGGQVYEQYF.

This clonotype was detected ten times or more. The gene calls are TRBV11-2 and TRBJ2-7, with TRBD2 matching over 7 bases. This CDR3 spans 14 amino acids. The ends lost 0 bases at V and 6 bases at J; junction bases unmatched: 5. The germline gives CDR1 SGHAT, CDR2 FQNNGV. DNA of the CDR3: TGTGCCAGCAGCTTAGATCGGGGAGGGAGCGAGCAGTACTTC. Protein sequence: CASSLDRGGSEQYF.

The rearrangement joins TRBV12-3 or TRBV12-4 to TRBJ2-7, with D perhaps matching TRBD1 (6 bases). Trimming cost V 5 bases and J 0 bases, with 20 bases left between them. The CDR3 is made up of 17 amino acids. Here the CDR3 reads CASSLLMDSTTSYEQYF. As DNA, the CDR3 is TGTGCCAGCAGTCTTTTAATGGACAGCACAACCTCCTACGAGCAGTACTTC.

The genes are TRBV20-1 and TRBJ1-6; 9 nucleotides match TRBD1. This CDR3 comprises 15 residues. From germline, CDR1 is DFQATT and CDR2 SNEGSKA (reference sequence). J gave up 2 bases and V 1 base, and 0 bases lay outside the gene matches. The CDR3 loop is CSARGQGAYNSPLHF. Written as DNA, the CDR3 is TGCAGTGCTAGAGGACAGGGGGCCTATAATTCACCCCTCCACTTT.